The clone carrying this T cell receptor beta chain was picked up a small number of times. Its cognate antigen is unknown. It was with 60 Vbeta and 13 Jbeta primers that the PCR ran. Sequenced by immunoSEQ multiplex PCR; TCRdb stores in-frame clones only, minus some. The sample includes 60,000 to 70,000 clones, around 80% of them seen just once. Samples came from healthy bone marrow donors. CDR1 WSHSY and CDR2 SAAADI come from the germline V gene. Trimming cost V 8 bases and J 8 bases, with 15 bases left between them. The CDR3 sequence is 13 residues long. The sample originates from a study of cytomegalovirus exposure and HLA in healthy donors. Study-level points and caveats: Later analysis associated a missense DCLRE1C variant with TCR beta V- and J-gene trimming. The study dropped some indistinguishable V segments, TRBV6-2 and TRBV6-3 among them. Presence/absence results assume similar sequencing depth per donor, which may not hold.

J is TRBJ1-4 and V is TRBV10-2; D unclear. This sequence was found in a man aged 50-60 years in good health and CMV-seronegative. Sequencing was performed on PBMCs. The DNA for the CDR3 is TGCGCCAGCGGAAATCTAGCGAGCGAAAAACTGTTTTTT. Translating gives CASGNLASEKLFF.